The clone carrying this T cell receptor beta chain is a singleton in its sample. Its antigen remains unknown. This sample was included in a study of cytomegalovirus exposure and HLA in healthy donors. Whole-study findings and limits: Immune exposure was documented only through CMV serostatus. The authors excluded some V segments, including TRBV6-2 and TRBV6-3, as indistinguishable. The study recorded 160 or so TCR beta chains that were cytomegalovirus-associated.

The donors gave bone marrow, and they were healthy. The germline V gene has CDR1 MNHNY and CDR2 SVGAGI (reference sequence). CDR3 length equals 15 residues. V lost 6 bases, J lost 0 bases, and 4 bases stayed unmatched. The PCR used 60 Vbeta and 13 Jbeta primers. The assay was immunoSEQ multiplex PCR, and TCRdb's table has in-frame clones only and misses some. The top ten hold about 2.7% of the sample, which has 180,000 or so clones, under 85% seen once. The clonotype comes from a male donor in good health and CMV-seronegative. Sequenced sample: PBMCs. The chain uses TRBV6-6 and TRBJ1-4; TRBD1 matches at 7 bases. For the CDR3, the DNA is TGTGCCAGCAGCCCCGGGACAGCAACTAATGAAAAACTGTTTTTT. Its translation: CASSPGTATNEKLFF.